The clone carrying this T cell receptor beta chain was counted a single time. The table came from immunoSEQ multiplex PCR; TCRdb's copy has only in-frame clones and leaves some out. The data show around 40,000 clones, approximately 89% seen once. There are 16 residues in the CDR3. Germline CDR1 reads SGHRS; CDR2 reads YFSETQ. After removal of 0 bases from V and 0 bases from J, the junction contained 2 bases not matched to a gene. Time point defined: pretreatment peripheral blood. The study collected 1 to 8 samples per patient, pretreatment and on-treatment. The record originates from a study of PD-L1 blockade in urothelial cancer. For the study at large: Men with urothelial cancer arising in the bladder made up most of the 29 patients. After treatment start, blood was analyzed at 3 weeks (second dose) and at 6 weeks. Across blood samples, T cells had a median count of 141,255.

This chain connects TRBV5-1 to TRBJ2-2; 7 bases are shared with TRBD1. The specimen was PBMCs, collected around atezolizumab (anti-PD-L1) treatment. The receptor's source is a woman aged 55 to 70 with urothelial cancer. CDR3 nucleotides: TGCGCCAGCAGCTTGGGGACAGGTTCGAACACCGGGGAGCTGTTTTTT. Translating gives CASSLGTGSNTGELFF.